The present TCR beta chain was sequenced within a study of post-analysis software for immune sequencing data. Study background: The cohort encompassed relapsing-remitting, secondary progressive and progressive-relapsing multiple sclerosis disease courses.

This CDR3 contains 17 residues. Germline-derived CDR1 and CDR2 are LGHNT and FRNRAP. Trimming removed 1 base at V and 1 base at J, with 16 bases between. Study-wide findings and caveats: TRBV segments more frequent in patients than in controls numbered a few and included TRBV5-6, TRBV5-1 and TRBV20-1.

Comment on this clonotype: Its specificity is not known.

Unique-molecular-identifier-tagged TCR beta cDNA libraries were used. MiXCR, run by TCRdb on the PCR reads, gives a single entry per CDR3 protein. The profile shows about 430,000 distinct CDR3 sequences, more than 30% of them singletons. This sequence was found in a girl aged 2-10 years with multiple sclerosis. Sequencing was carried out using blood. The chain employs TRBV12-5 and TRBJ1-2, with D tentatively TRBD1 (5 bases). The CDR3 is CASGLAPAGRGNYGYTF. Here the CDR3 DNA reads TGTGCTAGTGGTTTGGCTCCGGCAGGGAGGGGTAACTATGGCTACACCTTC.